This T cell receptor (beta chain) was sequenced during a study of shared clonotypes between healthy human individuals. For this clone: Antigen: not known.

Once extracted for a subset, genomic DNA was divided evenly among several immunoSEQ plates. Repertoires were generated with immunoSEQ multiplex PCR, while TCRdb's copy carries only in-frame clones and drops some. The profile shows around 1.1 million clones, approximately 78% of them singletons. Study results and limitations: As a rule, naive subsets had a larger estimated richness than memory subsets.

The CDR3 totals 14 residues. Germline trimming cut 9 bases from V and 2 bases from J; bases unmatched to any gene: 8. From germline, CDR1 is MDHEN and CDR2 SYDVKM. Sequenced material: memory CD4+ T cells from PBMCs. Subset given: CD45RA-negative fraction. The source of this sequence is a man aged 18-30 years in good health. Some clones in this sample may be carry-over from other donors' samples. V is TRBV28 and J is TRBJ2-5, with TRBD2 matching 8 bases. CDR3 in amino acids: CASLTSGRQETQYF. The CDR3 DNA reads TGTGCCAGTCTCACTAGCGGTAGACAAGAGACCCAGTACTTC.